Shown below are 3 T cell receptor beta chains from a single sample sequenced in a study of PD-1 blockade in classical Hodgkin lymphoma. This sample's time point: cycle 4 day 1 (C4D1), after less than seven weeks of nivolumab. Every patient was affected by relapse after autologous stem cell transplantation, while exposure to brentuximab vedotin was not uniform. Purification of CD4+ T cells from thawed PBMCs was achieved by magnetic negative selection. Only in-frame clones appear in the TCRdb table, and some are missing; sequencing was by immunoSEQ multiplex PCR. The sample lists over 25,000 clones; more than 85% were seen once. Sample: CD4+ T cells from blood, taken before the fourth cycle of nivolumab. These receptors were collected from a human donor with classical Hodgkin lymphoma.

The CDR3 protein is CASSLGTEGGYTF. The CDR3 nucleotides are TGTGCCAGCAGCCTGGGGACAGAAGGTGGCTACACCTTC. The chain has TRBV5-5 and TRBJ1-2; 7 bases align to TRBD1. The trim removed 4 bases at V and 7 bases at J, leaving 7 bases unmatched. This CDR3 is built from 13 residues. CDR1 is SGHKS and CDR2 is YYEKEE in the germline V gene (reference sequence).

The chain carries TRBV7-8 and TRBJ2-1; TRBD2 agrees at 9 bases. Unmatched junction bases numbered 9, after V lost 2 bases and J lost 1 base. The CDR3 has 18 residues. Germline CDR1 is SGHVS and CDR2 is FQNEAQ. The CDR3 reads CASSLYTAGGTSYNEQFF. The CDR3 coding sequence is TGTGCCAGCAGCTTATATACCGCGGGAGGGACGTCCTACAATGAGCAGTTCTTC.

The chain recombines TRBV12-2 with TRBJ2-1; the D segment call TRBD2 is taken from the table without a DNA check. TRBV12-2 is labeled a pseudogene. The CDR3 runs to 16 residues. CDR3 in amino acids: CASRLGPAGGPDEQFF. The DNA of the CDR3 is TGTGCAAGTCGCTTAGGCCCAGCGGGGGGGCCGGATGAGCAGTTCTTC.